Sequencing of this TCR beta chain was carried out in a study of blood T cell repertoires in COVID-19. Looking at the study overall: The analysed material was cDNA or gDNA that came from T cells, B-cell-depleted T cells, or PBMCs.

As processed by the authors: Estimation of nucleated cell counts was performed using reference gene primer amplification. Only in-frame clones appear in the TCRdb table, and some are missing; sequencing was by immunoSEQ multiplex PCR. The DNA gave D and trimming, while V, J and clone size come from that table. The data show some 150,000 clones, about 86% seen once. Enrollees, roughly 18 to 89 years old, lived in fewer than 25 US areas. Clinical history as reported by participants underpinned cohort assignment. CDR3 length: 15 amino acids. Losses at the gene ends were 1 base for V and 3 bases for J; bases not matched to a gene: 2. Germline V gives CDR1 MGHRA, CDR2 YSYEKL.

This receptor was identified in a man aged 50 to 60 who had recovered from COVID-19. The gene calls are TRBV4-1 and TRBJ1-5; 8 nucleotides match TRBD1. Sequencing input: PBMCs or T cells enriched from blood (not recorded which). CDR3 residues: CASSQGQGINQPQHF. The CDR3 DNA sequence: TGCGCCAGCAGCCAAGGACAGGGGATCAATCAGCCCCAGCATTTT.